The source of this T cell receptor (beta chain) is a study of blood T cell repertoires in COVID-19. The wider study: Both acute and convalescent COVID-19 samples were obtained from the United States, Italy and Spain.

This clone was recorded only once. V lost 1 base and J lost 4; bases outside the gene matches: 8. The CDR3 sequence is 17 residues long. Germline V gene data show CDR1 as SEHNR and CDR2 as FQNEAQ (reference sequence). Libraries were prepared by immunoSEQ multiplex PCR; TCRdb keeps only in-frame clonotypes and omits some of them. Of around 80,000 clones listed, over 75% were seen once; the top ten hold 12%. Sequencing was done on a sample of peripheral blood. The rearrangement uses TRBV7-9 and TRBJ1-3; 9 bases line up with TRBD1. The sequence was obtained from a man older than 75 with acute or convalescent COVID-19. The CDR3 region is CASSLVGRGTGGNTIYF. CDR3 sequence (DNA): TGTGCCAGCAGCTTAGTAGGACGCGGGACAGGGGGAAACACCATATATTTT.